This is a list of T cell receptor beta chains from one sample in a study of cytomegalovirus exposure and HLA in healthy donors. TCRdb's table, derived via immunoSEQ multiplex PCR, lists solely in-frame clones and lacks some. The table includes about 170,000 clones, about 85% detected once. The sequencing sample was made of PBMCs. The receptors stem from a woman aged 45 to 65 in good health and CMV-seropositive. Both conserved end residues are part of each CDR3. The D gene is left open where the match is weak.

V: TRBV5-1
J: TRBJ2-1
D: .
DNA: TGCGCCAGCAGCTTGGACTTCCATGAGCAGTTCTTC
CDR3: CASSLDFHEQFF

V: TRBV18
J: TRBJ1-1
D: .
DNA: TGTGCCAGCTCAGCAGGCATATCGACTGAAGCTTTCTTT
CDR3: CASSAGISTEAFF

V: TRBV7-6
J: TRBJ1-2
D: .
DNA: TGTGCCAGCAGCCCTGGGTCGGGGAACTATGGCTACACCTTC
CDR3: CASSPGSGNYGYTF

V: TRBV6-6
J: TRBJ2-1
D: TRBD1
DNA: TGTGCCAGCAGCCGGGACAGAGACAATGAGCAGTTCTTC
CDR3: CASSRDRDNEQFF

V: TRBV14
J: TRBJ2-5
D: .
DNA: TGTGCCAGCAGCCAGGCCTTCGGGAGCCAAGAGACCCAGTACTTC
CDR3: CASSQAFGSQETQYF

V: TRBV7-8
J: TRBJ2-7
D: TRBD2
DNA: TGTGCCAGCAGCGCCTCTAGCGGGAGTTCTATCGGCGAGCAGTACTTC
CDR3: CASSASSGSSIGEQYF

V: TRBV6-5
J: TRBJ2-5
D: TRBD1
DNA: TGTGCCAGCACCACAGGGGTGGCGGAGACCCAGTACTTC
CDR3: CASTTGVAETQYF

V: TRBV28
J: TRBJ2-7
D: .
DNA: TGTGCCAGCAGGCTGCGCGTCTTGGGGCTCGGGTACGAGCAGTACTTC
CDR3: CASRLRVLGLGYEQYF

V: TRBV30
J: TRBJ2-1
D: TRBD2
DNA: TGTGCCGGAGCTAGCGGGGGCTCCTACAATGAGCAGTTCTTC
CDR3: CAGASGGSYNEQFF

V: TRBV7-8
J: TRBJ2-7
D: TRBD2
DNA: TGTGCCAGCAGCTTAAGTTCCGGCGGGGGGTTTGATGTATACGAGCAGTACTTC
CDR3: CASSLSSGGGFDVYEQYF

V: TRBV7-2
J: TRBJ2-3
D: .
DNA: TGTGCCAGCAGCTTAGACGCGGCGCGAAGAGATACGCAGTATTTT
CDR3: CASSLDAARRDTQYF

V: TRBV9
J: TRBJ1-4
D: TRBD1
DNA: TGTGCCAGCAGCGTATTTATAGGGGGCGCAAAACTGTTTTTT
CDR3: CASSVFIGGAKLFF

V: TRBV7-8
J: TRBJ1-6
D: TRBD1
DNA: TGTGCCAGCAGCGTAGTTACCGGGACAGGGGGCGATTCACCCCTCCACTTT
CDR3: CASSVVTGTGGDSPLHF

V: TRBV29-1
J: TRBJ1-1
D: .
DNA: TGCAGCGTCGCGACAGGAGGGAACACTGAAGCTTTCTTT
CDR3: CSVATGGNTEAFF

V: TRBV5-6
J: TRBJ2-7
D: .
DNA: TGTGCCAGCAGCCTCCGACAGGCCTACGAGCAGTACTTC
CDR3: CASSLRQAYEQYF